This entry describes one TCR beta chain. Germline V gene sequence: CDR1 SGHAT, CDR2 FQDESV (reference sequence). Trimming stripped 6 bases from V and 2 bases from J, with 12 bases between. The CDR3 is 14 amino acids. Sequencing was performed with immunoSEQ multiplex PCR; in TCRdb, only in-frame clones are kept and a portion is missing. Altogether hundreds of thousands of clones are present, roughly 70% being singletons, with the ten largest covering approximately 1.8%. The data derive from a study of shared clonotypes between healthy human individuals. The sequence was collected from a woman in her thirties in good health. Source material: memory CD4+ T cells sorted from blood. The subset denotes: CD45RA-negative fraction. The chain carries TRBV11-1 and TRBJ2-3; the D gene is possibly TRBD1 (6 bases). CDR3 residues: CASSPGHYTDTQYF. CDR3 bases: TGTGCCAGCAGTCCGGGACACTACACAGATACGCAGTATTTT. Complete variable domain (other parts from reference TRBV11-1 and TRBJ2-3): EAEVAQSPRYKITEKSQAVAFWCDPISGHATLYWYRQILGQGPELLVQFQDESVVDDSQLPKDRFSAERLKGVDSTLKIQPAELGDSAMYLCASSPGHYTDTQYFGPGTRLTVL.